Listed below are T cell receptor beta chains from one sample, sequenced in a study of blood T cells in healthy people across ages. TCRdb itself ran the 5' RACE reads through MiXCR, one entry per CDR3 protein. The sample includes about 1,800,000 distinct CDR3 sequences, roughly 27% seen only once; the top ten take 7.7%. Sequenced input: blood. The receptor set was obtained from a woman in her 30s in good health. CDR3s include the opening cysteine and the closing phenylalanine or tryptophan. The D gene is left open where the match is weak. Size is omitted from some rows. Given values are once, few, many or a class for expanded clones.

D gene: NA
V gene: TRBV10-2
J gene: TRBJ1-1
clone size: NA
CDR3 protein: CASQGDMYTEAFF
CDR3 DNA: TGCGCCAGTCAAGGGGACATGTACACTGAAGCTTTCTTT

D gene: NA
V gene: TRBV27
J gene: TRBJ2-2
clone size: NA
CDR3 protein: CASSPYLPGELFF
CDR3 DNA: TGTGCCAGCAGTCCGTATCTTCCCGGGGAGCTGTTTTTT

D gene: TRBD1
V gene: TRBV14
J gene: TRBJ1-1
clone size: once
CDR3 protein: CASSHRDRGRTEAFF
CDR3 DNA: TGTGCCAGCAGCCACCGGGACAGGGGGCGCACTGAAGCTTTCTTT

D gene: TRBD2
V gene: TRBV19
J gene: TRBJ2-1
clone size: few
CDR3 protein: CASSWPGGVDEQFF
CDR3 DNA: TGTGCCAGTAGTTGGCCGGGGGGGGTGGATGAGCAGTTCTTC

D gene: NA
V gene: TRBV5-1
J gene: TRBJ2-7
clone size: NA
CDR3 protein: CASSTLQASEQYF
CDR3 DNA: TGCGCCAGCAGCACCCTACAGGCCTCCGAGCAGTACTTC

D gene: TRBD2
V gene: TRBV7-7
J gene: TRBJ2-5
clone size: many
CDR3 protein: CASSQSTGRGGETQYF
CDR3 DNA: TGTGCCAGCAGCCAATCCACAGGTCGCGGGGGGGAGACCCAGTACTTC

D gene: TRBD2
V gene: TRBV5-1
J gene: TRBJ2-7
clone size: NA
CDR3 protein: CASSLTSGGTTCGQYF
CDR3 DNA: TGCGCCAGCAGCTTGACTAGCGGGGGGACAACCTGCGGGCAGTACTTC

D gene: NA
V gene: TRBV7-9
J gene: TRBJ2-3
clone size: NA
CDR3 protein: CASSLLEGSTDTQYF
CDR3 DNA: TGTGCCAGCAGCTTATTAGAAGGGAGCACAGATACGCAGTATTTT

D gene: TRBD1
V gene: TRBV7-2
J gene: TRBJ1-5
clone size: few
CDR3 protein: CASSLRSTGSGQPQHF
CDR3 DNA: TGTGCCAGCAGCCTACGTTCGACAGGGAGCGGGCAGCCCCAGCATTTT

D gene: NA
V gene: TRBV7-9
J gene: TRBJ2-5
clone size: NA
CDR3 protein: CASAGGEQYF
CDR3 DNA: TGTGCCAGCGCCGGGGGTGAGCAGTACTTC

D gene: TRBD1
V gene: TRBV12-3/TRBV12-4
J gene: TRBJ1-3
clone size: NA
CDR3 protein: CASTPGQVLSGNTIYF
CDR3 DNA: TGTGCCAGCACCCCGGGACAGGTTCTCTCTGGAAACACCATATATTTT

D gene: NA
V gene: TRBV20-1
J gene: TRBJ1-2
clone size: many
CDR3 protein: CTIEGEGVDGYTF
CDR3 DNA: TGCACTATAGAGGGGGAGGGGGTTGATGGCTACACCTTC

D gene: NA
V gene: TRBV12-3/TRBV12-4
J gene: TRBJ1-2
clone size: NA
CDR3 protein: CASSFFPSVREDGYTF
CDR3 DNA: TGTGCCAGCAGTTTTTTCCCCTCTGTAAGAGAAGATGGCTACACCTTC

D gene: TRBD1
V gene: TRBV28
J gene: TRBJ2-1
clone size: NA
CDR3 protein: CASRGQGPNEQFF
CDR3 DNA: TGTGCCAGCAGGGGACAGGGTCCCAATGAGCAGTTCTTC

D gene: NA
V gene: TRBV7-3
J gene: TRBJ2-1
clone size: many
CDR3 protein: CASSLRAPDAYNEQFF
CDR3 DNA: TGTGCCAGCAGCTTAAGGGCCCCAGACGCCTACAATGAGCAGTTCTTC

D gene: NA
V gene: TRBV5-1
J gene: TRBJ2-2
clone size: NA
CDR3 protein: CASRVDAGELFF
CDR3 DNA: TGCGCCAGCAGGGTTGATGCCGGGGAGCTGTTTTTT

D gene: NA
V gene: TRBV5-1
J gene: TRBJ2-3
clone size: NA
CDR3 protein: CASRAGSSTDTQYF
CDR3 DNA: TGCGCCAGCAGGGCCGGTTCTAGCACAGATACGCAGTATTTT

D gene: NA
V gene: TRBV19
J gene: TRBJ1-5
clone size: NA
CDR3 protein: CASRTTDQPQHF
CDR3 DNA: TGTGCCAGTAGGACAACCGATCAGCCCCAGCATTTT

D gene: NA
V gene: TRBV4-1
J gene: TRBJ2-7
clone size: many
CDR3 protein: CASSQDLVSEQYF
CDR3 DNA: TGCGCCAGCAGCCAAGATCTAGTTTCCGAGCAGTACTTC

D gene: NA
V gene: TRBV5-1
J gene: TRBJ1-2
clone size: few
CDR3 protein: CASSLVVRINYGYTF
CDR3 DNA: TGCGCCAGCAGCTTGGTGGTCCGGATTAACTATGGCTACACCTTC

D gene: TRBD2
V gene: TRBV12-3/TRBV12-4
J gene: TRBJ2-1
clone size: few
CDR3 protein: CASSTLAGGPNEQFF
CDR3 DNA: TGTGCCAGCAGTACACTAGCGGGGGGGCCAAATGAGCAGTTCTTC

D gene: NA
V gene: TRBV7-9
J gene: TRBJ2-7
clone size: many
CDR3 protein: CASSFPGRTEQYF
CDR3 DNA: TGTGCCAGCAGCTTTCCGGGTAGAACCGAGCAGTACTTC

D gene: NA
V gene: TRBV7-9
J gene: TRBJ1-1
clone size: few
CDR3 protein: CASTKGENTEAFF
CDR3 DNA: TGTGCCAGCACTAAAGGAGAGAACACTGAAGCTTTCTTT

D gene: NA
V gene: TRBV5-5
J gene: TRBJ2-1
clone size: few
CDR3 protein: CASSADGGYNEQFF
CDR3 DNA: TGTGCCAGCAGCGCGGACGGGGGCTACAATGAGCAGTTCTTC

D gene: TRBD2
V gene: TRBV9
J gene: TRBJ2-1
clone size: NA
CDR3 protein: CASSAYAGTSGDEQFF
CDR3 DNA: TGTGCCAGCAGCGCCTACGCCGGGACTAGCGGGGATGAGCAGTTCTTC

D gene: TRBD1
V gene: TRBV7-9
J gene: TRBJ2-1
clone size: few
CDR3 protein: CASSLRDRHNKQFF
CDR3 DNA: TGTGCCAGCAGCTTAAGGGACAGACACAATAAGCAGTTCTTC

D gene: NA
V gene: TRBV21-1
J gene: TRBJ1-5
clone size: NA
CDR3 protein: CASSKLVASPSSRPQHF
CDR3 DNA: TGTGCCAGCAGCAAATTAGTTGCCAGCCCTAGTAGTAGGCCCCAGCATTTT

D gene: NA
V gene: TRBV29-1
J gene: TRBJ2-7
clone size: NA
CDR3 protein: CSVLGGASYEQYF
CDR3 DNA: TGCAGCGTTCTCGGCGGGGCCTCCTACGAGCAGTACTTC

D gene: NA
V gene: TRBV6-5
J gene: TRBJ2-3
clone size: few
CDR3 protein: CASGAVRGDTQYF
CDR3 DNA: TGTGCCAGCGGCGCAGTGAGGGGAGATACGCAGTATTTT

D gene: TRBD2
V gene: TRBV6-1
J gene: TRBJ2-7
clone size: NA
CDR3 protein: CASRPGQGLAGGHREQYF
CDR3 DNA: TGTGCCAGCAGACCCGGACAGGGACTAGCGGGAGGGCATCGCGAGCAGTACTTC

D gene: NA
V gene: TRBV6-5
J gene: TRBJ1-2
clone size: NA
CDR3 protein: CASSRQRLNYGYTF
CDR3 DNA: TGTGCCAGCAGTCGTCAGAGGCTTAACTATGGCTACACCTTC

D gene: NA
V gene: TRBV7-9
J gene: TRBJ2-6
clone size: many
CDR3 protein: CASSIRANVLTF
CDR3 DNA: TGTGCCAGCAGCATCCGGGCCAACGTCCTGACTTTC

D gene: NA
V gene: TRBV28
J gene: TRBJ1-2
clone size: many
CDR3 protein: CASSLGTGRDGYTF
CDR3 DNA: TGTGCCAGCAGTTTAGGAACAGGGCGTGATGGCTACACCTTC